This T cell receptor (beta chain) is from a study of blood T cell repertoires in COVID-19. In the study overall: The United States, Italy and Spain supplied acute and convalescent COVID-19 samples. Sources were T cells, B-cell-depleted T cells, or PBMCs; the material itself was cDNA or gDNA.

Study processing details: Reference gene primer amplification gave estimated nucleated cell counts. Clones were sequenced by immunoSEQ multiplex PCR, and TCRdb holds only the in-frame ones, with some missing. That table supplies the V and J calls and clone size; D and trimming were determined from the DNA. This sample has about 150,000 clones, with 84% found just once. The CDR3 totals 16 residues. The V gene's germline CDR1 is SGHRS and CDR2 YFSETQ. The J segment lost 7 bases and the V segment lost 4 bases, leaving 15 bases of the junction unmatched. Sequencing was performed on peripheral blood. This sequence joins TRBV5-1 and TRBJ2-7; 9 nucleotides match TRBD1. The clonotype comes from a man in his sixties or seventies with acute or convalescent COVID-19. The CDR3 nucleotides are TGCGCCAGCAGCCCGGGAGAGGGACAGGGTCAGTTGGAGCAGTACTTC. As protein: CASSPGEGQGQLEQYF.